The clone carrying this T cell receptor beta chain turned up a few times. As every portion of the isolated RNA was reverse transcribed, the sequencing read expressed TCRB transcripts. The method was immunoSEQ multiplex PCR; TCRdb's version includes in-frame clones alone and lacks a portion of them. The sample includes roughly 450,000 clones, 11% of them seen just once. V was trimmed by 7 bases and J by 4 bases, leaving 16 bases between them. This CDR3 region has 13 residues. CDR1 is SQVTM and CDR2 is ANQGSEA in the germline V gene. The data belong to a study of beta chain features in type 1 diabetes. The sequenced sample consisted of naive CD4+ T cells from blood. V gene TRBV29-1 combines with J gene TRBJ1-1; D gene uncertain. The receptor was derived from a young woman in good health. CDR3 residues: CSAGNSAGTEAFF. The CDR3 DNA reads TGCAGCGCGGGCAACAGTGCAGGCACTGAAGCTTTCTTT.